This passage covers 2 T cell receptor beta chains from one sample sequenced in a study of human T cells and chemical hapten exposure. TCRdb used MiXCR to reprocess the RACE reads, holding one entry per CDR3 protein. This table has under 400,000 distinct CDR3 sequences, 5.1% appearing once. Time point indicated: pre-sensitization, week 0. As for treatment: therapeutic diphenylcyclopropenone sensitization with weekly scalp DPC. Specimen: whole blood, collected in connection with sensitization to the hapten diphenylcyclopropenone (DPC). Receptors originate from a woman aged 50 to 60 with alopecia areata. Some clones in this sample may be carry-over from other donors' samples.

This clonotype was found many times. The CDR3 coding sequence is TGTGCCAGCAGCTTGGTAGCTAATGAGCAGTTCTTC. It translates to CASSLVANEQFF. The chain carries TRBV5-5 and TRBJ2-1, with D unclear. The V gene lost 0 bases and the J gene lost 7 bases, with 5 bases spanning the gap. The length of the CDR3 is 12 residues. Germline V CDR1 and CDR2: SGHKS, YYEKEE (reference sequence).

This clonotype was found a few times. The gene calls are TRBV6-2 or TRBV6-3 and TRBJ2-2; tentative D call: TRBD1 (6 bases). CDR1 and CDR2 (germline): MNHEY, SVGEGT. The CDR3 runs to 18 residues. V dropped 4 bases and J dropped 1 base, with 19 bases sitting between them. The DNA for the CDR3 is TGTGCCAGCAGTTCCACAATAAACAGGGTGAGGAACACCGGGGAGCTGTTTTTT. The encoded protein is CASSSTINRVRNTGELFF.